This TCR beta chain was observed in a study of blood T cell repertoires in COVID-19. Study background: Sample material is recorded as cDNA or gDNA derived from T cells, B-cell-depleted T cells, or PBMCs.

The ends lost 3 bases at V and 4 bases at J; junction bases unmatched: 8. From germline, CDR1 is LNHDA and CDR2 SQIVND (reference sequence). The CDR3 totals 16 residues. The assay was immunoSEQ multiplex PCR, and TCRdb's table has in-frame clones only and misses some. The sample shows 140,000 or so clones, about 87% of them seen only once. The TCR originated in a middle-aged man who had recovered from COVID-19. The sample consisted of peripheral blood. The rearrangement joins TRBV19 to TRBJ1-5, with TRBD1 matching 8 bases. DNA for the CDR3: TGTGCCAGTAGTATCGCCGGGACAGGAGAAAATCAGCCCCAGCATTTT. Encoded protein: CASSIAGTGENQPQHF.